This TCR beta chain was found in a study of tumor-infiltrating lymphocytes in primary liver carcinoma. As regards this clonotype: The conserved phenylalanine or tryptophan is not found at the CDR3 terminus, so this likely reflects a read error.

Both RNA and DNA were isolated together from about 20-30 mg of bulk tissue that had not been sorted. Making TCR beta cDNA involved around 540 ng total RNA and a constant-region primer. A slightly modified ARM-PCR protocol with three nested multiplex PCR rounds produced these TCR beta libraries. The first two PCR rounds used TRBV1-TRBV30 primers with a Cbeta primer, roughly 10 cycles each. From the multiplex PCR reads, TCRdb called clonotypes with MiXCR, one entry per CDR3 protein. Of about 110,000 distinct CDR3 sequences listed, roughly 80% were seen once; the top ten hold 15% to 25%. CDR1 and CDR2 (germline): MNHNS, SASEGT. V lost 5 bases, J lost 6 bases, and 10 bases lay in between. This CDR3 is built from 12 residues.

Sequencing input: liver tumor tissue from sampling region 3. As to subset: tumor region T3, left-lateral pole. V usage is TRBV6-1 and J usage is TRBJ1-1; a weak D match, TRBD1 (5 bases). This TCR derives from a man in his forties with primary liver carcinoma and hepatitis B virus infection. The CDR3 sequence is CASSRWDSEAFL. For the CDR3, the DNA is TGTGCCAGCAGTAGGTGGGACTCTGAAGCTTTCCTT.